The rows below give T cell receptor beta chains drawn from one sample of a study of T cell repertoires in cytomegalovirus infection. One entry per CDR3 protein results from TCRdb running MiXCR on the reads. The repertoire has nearly 450,000 distinct CDR3 sequences, about 33% of them found once; the top ten carry approximately 14%. The sequenced sample consisted of PBMCs. The receptors stem from a human donor in good health (CMV status not recorded). Some clones in this sample may be carry-over from other donors' samples. The conserved cysteine and the conserved F or W are not part of the CDR3 here.

j_gene: TRBJ1-5
v_gene: TRBV6-1
CDR3aa: ASGGRDREQPQH

j_gene: TRBJ2-1
v_gene: TRBV12-5
CDR3aa: ASAPLPSYNEQF

j_gene: TRBJ1-6
v_gene: TRBV5-6
CDR3aa: ASSPGDSPLH

j_gene: TRBJ2-1
v_gene: TRBV20-1
CDR3aa: SARPGLAGANEQF

j_gene: TRBJ1-1
v_gene: TRBV7-6
CDR3aa: ASSLRSWPTGANWESTEAF

j_gene: TRBJ2-4
v_gene: TRBV7-4
CDR3aa: ASSPYLSQGGDVAKNIQY

j_gene: TRBJ2-5
v_gene: TRBV7-8
CDR3aa: ASSKPRGGGALETQY

j_gene: TRBJ2-2
v_gene: TRBV4-1
CDR3aa: ASSQDQVTGELF

j_gene: TRBJ2-2
v_gene: TRBV7-9
CDR3aa: ASSLGSGRASGELF

j_gene: TRBJ1-1
v_gene: TRBV6-1
CDR3aa: ASRGGEKTGDSAEAF

j_gene: TRBJ1-1
v_gene: TRBV12-3/TRBV12-4
CDR3aa: ASSLAGTVTGAC

j_gene: TRBJ1-6
v_gene: TRBV27
CDR3aa: ARSAGNSPLH

j_gene: TRBJ1-6
v_gene: TRBV4-1
CDR3aa: ARSRTPGQGDSPLH

j_gene: TRBJ1-5
v_gene: TRBV12-3/TRBV12-4
CDR3aa: ASSESVPQPQH

j_gene: TRBJ1-2
v_gene: TRBV30
CDR3aa: AWSTHRGGYT

j_gene: TRBJ1-6
v_gene: TRBV25-1
CDR3aa: ASSPVGESSPLH

j_gene: TRBJ2-5
v_gene: TRBV12-3/TRBV12-4
CDR3aa: ASSLAPGETQY

j_gene: TRBJ2-3
v_gene: TRBV2
CDR3aa: ASSAGATLPTDTQY

j_gene: TRBJ2-3
v_gene: TRBV7-2
CDR3aa: ASRDPGDGMEDTQY

j_gene: TRBJ1-5
v_gene: TRBV6-2/TRBV6-3
CDR3aa: ASSRQGQGAPRGNQPQH

j_gene: TRBJ2-5
v_gene: TRBV6-1
CDR3aa: ASRMVGPQETQY

j_gene: TRBJ2-7
v_gene: TRBV7-2
CDR3aa: ASSLEGTVNYEQY

j_gene: TRBJ1-4
v_gene: TRBV6-1
CDR3aa: ASSPGLPHEKLF

j_gene: TRBJ2-7
v_gene: TRBV7-9
CDR3aa: ASSLVPDRGYEQY

j_gene: TRBJ1-1
v_gene: TRBV6-2/TRBV6-3
CDR3aa: ASRLRGVGGQAF

j_gene: TRBJ2-2
v_gene: TRBV7-6
CDR3aa: ASSLIAGPTMNTGELF

j_gene: TRBJ1-4
v_gene: TRBV6-2/TRBV6-3
CDR3aa: ASRSIGDAV

j_gene: TRBJ1-1
v_gene: TRBV11-2
CDR3aa: DSINTVVENTEAF